These 27 T cell receptor beta chains share one sample of origin, sequenced in a study of coeliac disease. Produced via immunoSEQ multiplex PCR; TCRdb's table is partial and in-frame only. The data hold around 6,500 clones, with around 67% observed a single time. Specimen: lamina propria lymphocytes from the gut. These receptors all stem from a man aged 50 to 59 with active celiac disease.

This clone was counted a few times. V usage is TRBV20-1 and J usage is TRBJ1-1; D not resolved. The CDR3 has 10 residues. CDR1 DFQATT and CDR2 SNEGSKA come from the germline V gene (reference sequence). The V gene lost 7 bases and the J gene lost 2 bases, with 5 bases spanning the gap. CDR3: CSVHNTEAFF. The CDR3 bases are TGCAGTGTTCATAACACTGAAGCTTTCTTT.

V usage is TRBV10-2 and J usage is TRBJ2-1; TRBD2 matches 14 bases. V lost 9 bases, J lost 1 base, and 5 bases stayed unmatched. CDR3 length equals 16 residues. CDR1 and CDR2 (germline): WSHSY, SAAADI. The DNA of the CDR3 is TGCGCCAGTTCGGGACTAGCGGGAGTATCCTACAATGAGCAGTTCTTC. Translated, it gives CASSGLAGVSYNEQFF.

Only one count was recorded for this clone. The rearrangement links TRBV10-3 to TRBJ2-3; D uncertain. CDR3 length: 12 residues. V was pared by 2 bases and J by 3 bases, with 3 bases between. Per the germline V gene, CDR1 is ENHRY and CDR2 is SYGVKD. The chain's CDR3 is CAISELTDTQYF. The CDR3, as DNA: TGTGCCATCAGTGAGCTTACAGATACGCAGTATTTT.

The chain joins TRBV5-1 to TRBJ2-5, with 8 bases matching TRBD2. The CDR3 runs to 14 residues. In germline, CDR1 is SGHRS, CDR2 YFSETQ. The ends lost 2 bases at V and 5 bases at J; junction bases unmatched: 5. The CDR3 DNA reads TGCGCCAGCAGCTTCGGGGGGGGGTCGGAGACCCAGTACTTC. This codes for CASSFGGGSETQYF. The complete variable domain, with remaining parts taken from reference TRBV5-1 and TRBJ2-5, reads KAGVTQTPRYLIKTRGQQVTLSCSPISGHRSVSWYQQTPGQGLQFLFEYFSETQRNKGNFPGRFSGRQFSNSRSEMNVSTLELGDSALYLCASSFGGGSETQYFGPGTRLLVL.

In its sample, this clone was seen once. The chain combines TRBV2 with TRBJ2-7; 8 bases align to TRBD1. The CDR3 has 13 residues. CDR1 and CDR2 (germline): SNHLY, FYNNEI. The V segment lost 6 bases and the J segment 4 bases; nucleotides outside the gene matches: 5. In DNA, the CDR3 is TGTGCCAGCAGCCGACAGGGGTCATACGAGCAGTACGTC. It translates to CASSRQGSYEQYV.

The chain has TRBV5-1 and TRBJ2-7, with D perhaps matching TRBD1 (5 bases). Trimming took off 0 bases at V and 3 bases at J, with 10 bases between the two ends. CDR3 length: 14 residues. Germline V CDR1 and CDR2: SGHRS, YFSETQ. The CDR3 loop reads CASSLGGQGYEQYV. The CDR3 DNA reads TGCGCCAGCAGCTTGGGTGGGCAGGGCTACGAGCAGTACGTC.

V usage is TRBV29-1 and J usage is TRBJ2-7; 10 nucleotides line up with TRBD1. V lost 6 bases to trimming and J lost 6 bases; unmatched junction nucleotides: 8. There are 13 residues in the CDR3. Germline lookup yields CDR1 SQVTM and CDR2 ANQGSEA. In DNA, the CDR3 is TGCAGCGTCTCCGGGACAGGGGACGGCGAGCAGTACTTC. It codes for CSVSGTGDGEQYF.

The rearrangement links TRBV19 to TRBJ1-1; tentatively, D is TRBD1 (6 bases). Germline V CDR1 and CDR2: LNHDA, SQIVND (reference sequence). V lost 6 bases and J 9 bases, leaving 14 bases between the germline ends. This CDR3 is built from 12 residues. CDR3: CASSLIGGKAFF. The DNA of the CDR3 is TGTGCCAGTAGCCTAATAGGGGGTAAAGCTTTCTTT.

This chain joins TRBV29-1 and TRBJ2-7, with 10 bases lining up with TRBD1. The CDR3 spans 14 residues. V dropped 5 bases and J dropped 2; count of bases not matched to a gene: 6. Germline CDR1 SQVTM, CDR2 ANQGSEA. CDR3 bases: TGCAGCGTTTCCGGGACAGGGGCTGCCTACGAGCAGTACTTC. This gives the protein CSVSGTGAAYEQYF.

V and J are TRBV7-6 and TRBJ1-3; maybe TRBD1 (5 bases). Trimming left V 5 bases short and J 0 bases short, with 14 bases between. The germline CDR1 and CDR2 sequences are SGHVS and FNYEAQ. The CDR3 has 16 residues. CDR3 residues: CASSMQGWGSGNTIYF. For the CDR3, the DNA is TGTGCCAGCAGCATGCAGGGATGGGGCTCTGGAAACACCATATATTTT. Using reference TRBV7-6 and TRBJ1-3 for the parts outside the CDR3, the full variable domain is GAGVSQSPRYKVTKRGQDVALRCDPISGHVSLYWYRQALGQGPEFLTYFNYEAQQDKSGLPNDRFSAERPEGSISTLTIQRTEQRDSAMYRCASSMQGWGSGNTIYFGEGSWLTVV.

CDR3 sequence (DNA): TGTGCCAGCAGCACCGGACAGGATCGGCAGTACTTC. As protein: CASSTGQDRQYF. The chain carries TRBV9 and TRBJ2-7, with 7 bases lining up with TRBD1. Per the germline V gene, CDR1 is SGDLS and CDR2 is YYNGEE. The V and J ends lost 4 bases and 9 bases, in that order; junction bases with no gene match: 7. This CDR3 contains 12 residues.

The chain couples TRBV6-6 to TRBJ1-1; no clear D. CDR3 length: 13 amino acids. Trimming pared 6 bases from V and 1 base from J, leaving 9 bases between. Germline V gene data show CDR1 as MNHNY and CDR2 as SVGAGI (reference sequence). The CDR3 reads CASSSTENTEAFF. Here the CDR3 DNA reads TGTGCCAGCAGCTCCACAGAGAACACTGAAGCTTTCTTT.

The J gene is TRBJ2-3, the V gene TRBV5-1; weak D call: TRBD2 (6 bases). CDR3 length: 15 residues. Trimming took 1 base from V and 2 from J, leaving 11 bases between them. Germline V lookup: CDR1 SGHRS, CDR2 YFSETQ. CDR3 sequence: CASSLQGGVTDTQYF. The CDR3 nucleotides read TGCGCCAGCAGCTTGCAAGGCGGGGTCACAGATACGCAGTATTTT.

This clone was counted only a few times. The rearrangement joins TRBV14 to TRBJ2-1, with 7 bases identical to TRBD1. Trimming took 1 base from V and 9 from J; bases not matched to a gene: 12. The CDR3 is 16 residues long. Germline loops: CDR1 SGHDN, CDR2 FVKESK. CDR3 sequence reads: CASSQVRGQFEGEQFF. CDR3 in DNA: TGTGCCAGCAGCCAAGTAAGGGGACAGTTCGAGGGTGAGCAGTTCTTC.

This clone was seen only once. The gene calls are TRBV5-5 and TRBJ1-1, with a possible D match to TRBD1 (5 bases). CDR1 and CDR2 (germline): SGHKS, YYEKEE (reference sequence). The CDR3 is made up of 13 amino acids. V was clipped by 1 base and J by 7 bases, with 11 bases between them. CDR3 nucleotides: TGTGCCAGCAGCTTGAGGGGATATGGTGAAGCTTTCTTT. Its translation is CASSLRGYGEAFF.

This rearrangement joins TRBV7-2 to TRBJ1-1; D is possibly TRBD1 (5 bases). Deletions cut 4 bases from V and 4 bases from J, with 7 bases between. The CDR3 has 12 amino acids. The germline V gene encodes CDR1 SGHTA and CDR2 FQGNSA. The CDR3 loop reads CASSWGGTEAFF. The CDR3 DNA sequence: TGTGCCAGCAGCTGGGGGGGCACTGAAGCTTTCTTT.

This clone was seen just once. The chain is built from TRBV6-6 and TRBJ2-3, with a possible D match to TRBD1 (6 bases). V lost 5 bases, J lost 6 bases, and 15 bases lay in between. This CDR3 comprises 14 residues. Germline loops: CDR1 MNHNY, CDR2 SVGAGI (reference sequence). CDR3 DNA: TGTGCCAGCAGTCGTGGACAGTGGACGGATACGCAGTATTTT. As protein: CASSRGQWTDTQYF.

The chain joins TRBV12-5 to TRBJ2-3, with D perhaps TRBD2 (6 bases). The CDR3 length is 14 residues. CDR1 is LGHNT and CDR2 is FRNRAP in the germline V gene. V lost 7 bases and J lost 5, with 16 bases in between. This CDR3 reads CASAARSGEDTQYF. The CDR3 DNA follows: TGTGCTAGTGCCGCCAGGTCGGGGGAAGATACGCAGTATTTT.

This chain uses TRBV7-9 with TRBJ2-5, with 8 bases lining up with TRBD1. With V trimmed by 5 bases and J by 5 bases, 1 base remained unmatched. Germline assignment: CDR1 SEHNR and CDR2 FQNEAQ (reference sequence). The CDR3 is made up of 12 amino acids. CDR3 DNA sequence: TGTGCCAGCAGCCGGGACAGGGAGACCCAGTACTTC. Protein sequence: CASSRDRETQYF.

This clone was observed a handful of times. The sample has other DNA sequences that encode this CDR3 too. The CDR3 spells CASSERQRAAYEQYV. The CDR3 DNA is TGCGCCAGCAGTGAAAGGCAGCGGGCGGCATACGAGCAGTACGTC. The chain recombines TRBV10-1 with TRBJ2-7; D perhaps matches TRBD2 (6 bases). Germline CDR1 and CDR2: WNHNN and SYGVQD (reference sequence). This CDR3 has 15 amino acids. Deletions cut 3 bases from V and 4 bases from J, with 16 bases between.

This chain links TRBV2 with TRBJ2-3, with 7 positions matching TRBD2. Losses at the gene ends were 8 bases for V and 0 bases for J; bases not matched to a gene: 5. Germline V gene lookup returns CDR1 SNHLY and CDR2 FYNNEI. The CDR3 runs 14 residues. The CDR3 sequence: CASSSGTSTDTQYF. DNA for the CDR3: TGTGCCAGCTCAAGCGGGACGAGCACAGATACGCAGTATTTT. Filled out from reference TRBV2 and TRBJ2-3, the complete variable domain reads EPEVTQTPSHQVTQMGQEVILRCVPISNHLYFYWYRQILGQKVEFLVSFYNNEISEKSEIFDDQFSVERPDGSNFTLKIRSTKLEDSAMYFCASSSGTSTDTQYFGPGTRLTVL.

This clone was detected only a few times. This chain links TRBV20-1 with TRBJ2-3; D might be TRBD2 (6 bases). Per the germline V gene, CDR1 is DFQATT and CDR2 is SNEGSKA (reference sequence). The CDR3 runs 11 residues. The V end was cut by 1 base, the J end by 11 bases, with 10 bases between. The CDR3 region has the DNA TGCAGTGCTAGAGGTCCGGGGGTGCAGTATTTT. This sequence encodes CSARGPGVQYF.

The chain has TRBV5-1 and TRBJ1-2; 10 nucleotides match TRBD1. With V trimmed by 4 bases and J by 6 bases, 12 bases remained unmatched. Germline V CDR1 and CDR2: SGHRS, YFSETQ. The CDR3 consists of 16 residues. Here the CDR3 DNA reads TGCGCCAGCAGCGTCATTGGAGGGGACAGGGGCGATGGCTACACCTTC. Translated, it gives CASSVIGGDRGDGYTF.

The chain employs TRBV14 and TRBJ2-7, with D tentatively TRBD2 (6 bases). The ends were cut back, 2 bases at V and 3 bases at J, with 17 bases in the middle. This CDR3 region has 16 residues. Germline CDR1 reads SGHDN; CDR2 reads FVKESK. In DNA, the CDR3 is TGTGCCAGCAGCCAAATGGGCGGGGCAGGGAACTACGAGCAGTACTTC. Amino acid sequence: CASSQMGGAGNYEQYF. The complete variable domain, with remaining parts taken from reference TRBV14 and TRBJ2-7, reads EAGVTQFPSHSVIEKGQTVTLRCDPISGHDNLYWYRRVMGKEIKFLLHFVKESKQDESGMPNNRFLAERTGGTYSTLKVQPAELEDSGVYFCASSQMGGAGNYEQYFGPGTRLTVT.

The chain couples TRBV11-2 to TRBJ1-4; D is unclear. This CDR3 region has 14 residues. With 1 base removed from V and 4 bases from J, the gap between germline ends came to 7 bases. The germline gives CDR1 SGHAT, CDR2 FQNNGV. The CDR3 loop reads CASSLAGSNEKLFF. Here the CDR3 DNA reads TGTGCCAGCAGCTTAGCTGGGAGTAATGAAAAACTGTTTTTT. The full variable domain, its missing parts supplied by reference TRBV11-2 and TRBJ1-4, is EAGVAQSPRYKIIEKRQSVAFWCNPISGHATLYWYQQILGQGPKLLIQFQNNGVVDDSQLPKDRFSAERLKGVDSTLKIQPAKLEDSAVYLCASSLAGSNEKLFFGSGTQLSVL.

The J gene is TRBJ1-4, the V gene TRBV5-1, with TRBD1 matching over 7 bases. V gave up 2 bases and J gave up 0 bases; unmatched junction bases: 7. This CDR3 spans 17 amino acids. Per the germline V gene, CDR1 is SGHRS and CDR2 is YFSETQ. The CDR3 bases are TGCGCCAGCAGCTTCACGGGACAGCTTGCAACTAATGAAAAACTGTTTTTT. It encodes CASSFTGQLATNEKLFF.

The chain couples TRBV7-9 to TRBJ2-1; D possibly corresponds to TRBD1 (9 bases). This CDR3 is 16 amino acids long. The germline V gene encodes CDR1 SEHNR and CDR2 FQNEAQ (reference sequence). V dropped 3 bases and J dropped 6 bases, with 18 bases sitting between them. The CDR3 nucleotides read TGTGCCAGCAGCTTGCCGGGGGGGACAGGGACCAATGAGCAGTTCTTC. Its protein is CASSLPGGTGTNEQFF.